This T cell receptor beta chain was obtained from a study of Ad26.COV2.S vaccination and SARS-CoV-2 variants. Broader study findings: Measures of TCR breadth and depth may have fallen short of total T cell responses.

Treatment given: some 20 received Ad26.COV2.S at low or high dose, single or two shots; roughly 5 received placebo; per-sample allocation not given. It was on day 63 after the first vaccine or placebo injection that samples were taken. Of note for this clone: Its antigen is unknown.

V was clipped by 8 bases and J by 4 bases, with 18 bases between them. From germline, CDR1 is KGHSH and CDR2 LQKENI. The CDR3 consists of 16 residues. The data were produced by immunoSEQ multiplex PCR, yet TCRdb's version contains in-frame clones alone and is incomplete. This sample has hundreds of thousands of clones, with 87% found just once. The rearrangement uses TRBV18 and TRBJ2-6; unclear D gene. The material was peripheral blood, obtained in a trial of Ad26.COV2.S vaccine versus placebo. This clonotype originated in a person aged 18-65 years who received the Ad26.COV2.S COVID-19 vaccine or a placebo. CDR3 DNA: TGTGCCAGCACTTTGTCTCCTGGTACAGGGGCCAACGTCCTGACTTTC. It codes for CASTLSPGTGANVLTF.